This TCR beta chain appears in the sequencing data of a study of read filtering for tumor transcriptome and immune sequencing. On the study more broadly: Whole-transcriptome libraries were prepared after DNase treatment. Notes on the study in general: IR-seq captured clonotypes deeper and more reliably than RNA-seq. Roughly 80% of IR-seq clonotypes had one read, totaling around 3.3% of reads; RNA-seq: 74.6% and 44.6%.

The library was built from around 0.4 ug RNA with molecular barcoded adaptors for alpha/delta and beta/gamma chains. TCRdb fed the reads into MiXCR, producing one record per CDR3 protein. The sample includes roughly 41,000 distinct CDR3 sequences, about 13% of them seen just once. As regards this clonotype: No antigen is known for it. A read error may be the cause here, since a much bigger clone is one base away.

The J segment lost 4 bases and the V segment lost 5 bases, leaving 18 bases of the junction unmatched. In germline, CDR1 is SGHTA, CDR2 FQGTGA. The CDR3 has 19 amino acids. The receptor was derived from a donor over 35 with multiple myeloma. The sequenced sample consisted of a population of CD138-negative cells sorted from bone marrow. The chain uses TRBV7-3 and TRBJ2-2, with TRBD2 identical over 8 bases. The CDR3 sequence is CASSAKPLAGPASTGELFF. The CDR3 coding sequence is TGTGCCAGCAGCGCTAAACCATTAGCGGGACCCGCGAGCACCGGGGAGCTGTTTTTT.